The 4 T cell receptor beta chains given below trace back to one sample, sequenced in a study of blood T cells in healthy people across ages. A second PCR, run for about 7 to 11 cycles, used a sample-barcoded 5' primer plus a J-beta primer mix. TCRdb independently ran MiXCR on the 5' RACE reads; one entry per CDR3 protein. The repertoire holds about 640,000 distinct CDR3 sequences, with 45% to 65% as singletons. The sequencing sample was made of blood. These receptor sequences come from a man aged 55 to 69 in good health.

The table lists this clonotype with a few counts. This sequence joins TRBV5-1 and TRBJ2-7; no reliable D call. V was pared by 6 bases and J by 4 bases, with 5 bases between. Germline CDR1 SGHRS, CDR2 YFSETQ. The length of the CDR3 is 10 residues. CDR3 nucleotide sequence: TGCGCCAGCACTCCGTACGAGCAGTACTTC. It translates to CASTPYEQYF.

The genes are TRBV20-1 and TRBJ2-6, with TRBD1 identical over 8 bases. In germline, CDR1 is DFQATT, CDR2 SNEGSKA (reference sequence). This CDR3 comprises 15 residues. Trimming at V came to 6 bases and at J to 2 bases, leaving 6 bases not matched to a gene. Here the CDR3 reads CSAPPQGAGANVLTF. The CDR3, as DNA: TGCAGTGCCCCTCCACAGGGGGCTGGGGCCAACGTCCTGACTTTC.

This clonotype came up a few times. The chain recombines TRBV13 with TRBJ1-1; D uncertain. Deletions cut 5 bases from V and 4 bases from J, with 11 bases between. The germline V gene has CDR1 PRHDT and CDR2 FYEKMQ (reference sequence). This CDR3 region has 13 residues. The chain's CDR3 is CASSALILTEAFF. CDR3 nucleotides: TGTGCCAGCAGCGCCCTTATACTCACTGAAGCTTTCTTT.

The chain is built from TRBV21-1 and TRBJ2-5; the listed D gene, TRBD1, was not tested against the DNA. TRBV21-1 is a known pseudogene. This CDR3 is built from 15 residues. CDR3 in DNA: TGTGCCAGCAGCGCCCCCTCTAGGGGACCGGAGACCCAGTACTTC. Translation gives CASSAPSRGPETQYF.